These 31 T cell receptor beta chains were all obtained from the same sample, sequenced in a study of neurological immune-mediated disorders. TCRdb redid the calling of the 5' RACE reads with MiXCR, one entry per CDR3 protein. The repertoire consists of some 87,000 distinct CDR3 sequences, with 5.8% occurring once and the leading ten covering approximately 7.9%. Time point indicated: longitudinal time-point 2. Source material: PBMCs. All receptors come from a woman aged 55-69 years with multiple sclerosis.

This clonotype was detected ten times or more. This chain joins TRBV10-3 and TRBJ1-6; 9 nucleotides line up with TRBD1. V shed 6 bases and J 7 bases; nucleotides not matched to a gene: 4. The CDR3 totals 14 residues. The germline CDR1 and CDR2 sequences are ENHRY and SYGVKD. The CDR3 DNA follows: TGTGCCATCAGGCGGACAGGGGACAATTCACCCCTCCACTTT. Its translation is CAIRRTGDNSPLHF.

This clonotype has a count of ten or more. The chain couples TRBV7-9 to TRBJ2-2; D tentatively reads TRBD1 or TRBD2 (5 bases each). CDR3 length: 14 amino acids. Trimming pared 1 base from V and 4 bases from J, leaving 7 bases between. Germline-derived CDR1 and CDR2 are SEHNR and FQNEAQ (reference sequence). CDR3 nucleotides: TGTGCCAGCAGCTTAGGTGGGGGCACCGGGGAGCTGTTTTTT. This gives the protein CASSLGGGTGELFF.

In its sample, this clonotype was seen a few times. This chain links TRBV11-3 with TRBJ1-5; possible D gene TRBD1, 5 bases. Deletions cut 5 bases from V and 3 bases from J, with 11 bases between. CDR1 is SGHNT, CDR2 YENEEA, per germline. The CDR3 consists of 14 residues. The CDR3, as DNA: TGTGCCAGCAGCCCGCAGGGTTTCAATCAGCCCCAGCATTTT. Its protein product is CASSPQGFNQPQHF.

This clonotype was seen ten or more times. The gene calls are TRBV28 and TRBJ2-7; possibly TRBD1 for D (5 bases). Germline V CDR1 and CDR2: MDHEN, SYDVKM. V lost 3 bases, J lost 3 bases, and 12 bases lay in between. The CDR3 contains 14 residues. The CDR3 spells CASSFKGRIYEQYF. For the CDR3, the DNA is TGTGCCAGCAGTTTCAAGGGGCGCATCTACGAGCAGTACTTC.

This clonotype showed up many times. The CDR3 sequence is CAISESGTPGNEQFF. CDR3 nucleotide sequence: TGTGCCATCAGTGAGTCGGGTACCCCCGGGAATGAGCAGTTCTTC. The J gene is TRBJ2-1, the V gene TRBV10-3; D gene uncertain. The germline V and J ends were trimmed by 0 bases and 7 bases, with 13 bases remaining between them. The CDR3 covers 15 residues. CDR1 is ENHRY, CDR2 SYGVKD, per germline.

Concerning this clonotype: A much larger clonotype is one base distant, so this may be a read error. The chain employs TRBV28 and TRBJ1-4; D possibly corresponds to TRBD1 (6 bases). V was clipped by 5 bases and J by 4 bases, with 17 bases between them. Germline-derived CDR1 and CDR2 are MDHEN and SYDVKM. This CDR3 comprises 16 residues. CDR3 nucleotide sequence: TGTGCCAGCAGTATCGGACAGTCGACTCGTAATGAAAAACTGTTTTTT. This gives the protein CASSIGQSTRNEKLFF.

By frequency in the sample, this clonotype is medium-sized (0.01 to 0.1%). The rearrangement uses TRBV5-1 and TRBJ1-1; weak D call: TRBD1 (5 bases). The CDR3 runs to 14 residues. Germline-derived CDR1 and CDR2 are SGHRS and YFSETQ. V lost 2 bases, J lost 6 bases, and 14 bases lay in between. The CDR3 loop is CASSLVAGRAEAFF. The CDR3 DNA reads as TGCGCCAGCAGCTTAGTAGCGGGGCGGGCTGAAGCTTTCTTT. The full variable domain, in which reference TRBV5-1 and TRBJ1-1 provide the parts outside the CDR3, is KAGVTQTPRYLIKTRGQQVTLSCSPISGHRSVSWYQQTPGQGLQFLFEYFSETQRNKGNFPGRFSGRQFSNSRSEMNVSTLELGDSALYLCASSLVAGRAEAFFGQGTRLTVV.

This clonotype was detected ten times or more. The chain joins TRBV5-1 to TRBJ1-1, with 7 positions matching TRBD1. V trimming: 3 bases; J trimming: 3 bases; junction bases outside the gene matches: 8. The CDR3 runs 15 residues. The germline V gene encodes CDR1 SGHRS and CDR2 YFSETQ. CDR3 coding DNA: TGCGCCAGCAGCTGGTCGACAGGGAAGGACACTGAAGCTTTCTTT. Its translation: CASSWSTGKDTEAFF.

V is TRBV12-3 or TRBV12-4 and J is TRBJ2-7; D may match TRBD1 or TRBD2 (7 bases each). V lost 3 bases and J lost 4, with 19 bases in between. CDR3 length: 16 residues. Here the CDR3 reads CASSFSLGQGGYEQYF. In DNA form, the CDR3 reads TGTGCCAGCAGTTTTTCTCTCGGGCAGGGGGGGTACGAGCAGTACTTC.

This clonotype appeared many times. The rearrangement uses TRBV10-3 and TRBJ2-1; 11 nucleotides line up with TRBD2. Germline CDR1 reads ENHRY; CDR2 reads SYGVKD. CDR3 size: 20 residues. With 2 bases clipped from V and 0 bases from J, the junction kept 12 bases outside the gene matches. CDR3 coding DNA: TGTGCCATCAGTGAGCTTGGAGGGACTAGCGGTTCTATCTCCTACAATGAGCAGTTCTTC. It codes for CAISELGGTSGSISYNEQFF.

This clonotype was detected many times. The rearrangement joins TRBV20-1 to TRBJ2-7; a weak D match, TRBD1 (6 bases). V dropped 6 bases and J dropped 4 bases, with 19 bases sitting between them. Germline V CDR1 and CDR2: DFQATT, SNEGSKA (reference sequence). CDR3 size: 14 residues. Written as DNA, the CDR3 is TGCAGTGCACTTCTCAACAGGGTCCCTTACGAGCAGTACTTC. Translation: CSALLNRVPYEQYF.

Sample share makes this clonotype medium-sized. This chain joins TRBV18 and TRBJ1-5; D is ambiguous. The CDR3 length is 12 residues. CDR1 is KGHSH and CDR2 is LQKENI in the germline V gene. Trimming took off 0 bases at V and 7 bases at J, with 4 bases between the two ends. The DNA for the CDR3 is TGTGCCAGCTCACCACCTGGCCAGCCCCAGCATTTT. Translating gives CASSPPGQPQHF.

This clonotype was observed many times. This chain connects TRBV20-1 to TRBJ1-1; no reliable D call. Germline loops: CDR1 DFQATT, CDR2 SNEGSKA (reference sequence). This CDR3 spans 12 amino acids. V lost 2 bases and J lost 2, with 6 bases in between. The CDR3 loop is CSARPRNTEAFF. CDR3 nucleotides: TGCAGTGCTAGACCACGAAACACTGAAGCTTTCTTT.

This clonotype was seen many times. This chain joins TRBV20-1 and TRBJ1-4; D not resolved. The V and J ends lost 5 bases and 8 bases respectively, with 9 bases between them. The CDR3 length is 11 residues. Germline V CDR1 and CDR2: DFQATT, SNEGSKA (reference sequence). CDR3 bases: TGCAGTGCTTCAGCGCGAGAAAAACTGTTTTTT. Translated, it gives CSASAREKLFF.

This clonotype has at least ten counts. CDR3 nucleotides: TGTGCCAGCAAAATCGGACAGACTAATGAAAAACTGTTTTTT. Encoded protein: CASKIGQTNEKLFF. This rearrangement joins TRBV12-3 or TRBV12-4 to TRBJ1-4; D is possibly TRBD1 (6 bases). Trimming took 7 bases from V and 2 from J, leaving 11 bases between them. CDR3 length: 14 residues.

This clonotype has a count of ten or more. The V gene is TRBV4-1, the J gene TRBJ2-7; the D gene is possibly TRBD1 (6 bases). This CDR3 comprises 14 residues. Trimming pared 1 base from V and 2 bases from J, leaving 9 bases between. Germline V gene data show CDR1 as MGHRA and CDR2 as YSYEKL. CDR3 DNA sequence: TGCGCCAGCAGCCAAGCGAGGGGGACCTACGAGCAGTACTTC. Its translation is CASSQARGTYEQYF.

There are many counts of this clonotype. The chain has TRBV7-9 and TRBJ2-1, with TRBD1 matching over 8 bases. Germline V gene data show CDR1 as SEHNR and CDR2 as FQNEAQ (reference sequence). V lost 5 bases to trimming and J lost 3 bases; unmatched junction nucleotides: 15. CDR3 size: 18 residues. CDR3 sequence: CASSVGPTGGIGYNEQFF. The CDR3 bases are TGTGCCAGCAGCGTGGGACCCACAGGGGGGATCGGCTACAATGAGCAGTTCTTC.

This clonotype was counted at least ten times. The chain recombines TRBV3-1 with TRBJ1-6; D is uncertain. V dropped 4 bases and J dropped 14 bases, with 15 bases sitting between them. CDR1 LGHDT and CDR2 YNNKEL come from the germline V gene (reference sequence). The CDR3 extends over 13 amino acids. The CDR3 DNA reads TGTGCCAGCAGCCCGTCACAAGACGGCACCCTCCACTTT. Translating it yields CASSPSQDGTLHF.

Many counts were recorded for this clonotype. The V call is TRBV5-1, the J call TRBJ2-1; 9 nucleotides line up with TRBD2. Germline V gene data show CDR1 as SGHRS and CDR2 as YFSETQ. The CDR3 is made up of 15 amino acids. With V trimmed by 1 base and J by 9 bases, 8 bases remained unmatched. The CDR3 coding sequence is TGCGCCAGCAGCTTGCGGCGGGGGGGCCCAGGTGAGCAGTTCTTC. Its protein product is CASSLRRGGPGEQFF.

The rearrangement uses TRBV12-3 or TRBV12-4 and TRBJ2-7; 10 bases are a match to TRBD2. This CDR3 comprises 12 residues. The junction had 3 bases not matched to a gene; V was cut back by 6 bases and J by 7 bases. CDR3 protein: CASSLSGGEQYF. Here the CDR3 DNA reads TGTGCCAGCAGCCTTAGCGGGGGGGAGCAGTACTTC.

The V gene is TRBV6-2 or TRBV6-3, the J gene TRBJ2-7; perhaps D is TRBD1 or TRBD2 (5 bases each). V lost 8 bases and J lost 2, with 13 bases in between. The CDR3 sequence is 13 residues long. Germline CDR1 reads MNHEY; CDR2 reads SVGEGT. DNA for the CDR3: TGTGCCAGCCGGGACCCTGGGGCCTACGAGCAGTACTTC. Amino acid sequence: CASRDPGAYEQYF.

The chain uses TRBV6-5 and TRBJ1-1; TRBD1 matches 7 bases. V was clipped by 8 bases and J by 12 bases; unmatched bases: 24. This CDR3 is built from 16 residues. CDR1 and CDR2 (germline): MNHEY, SVGAGI. The CDR3 region has the DNA TGTGCCAGCTACTCGCTGGAGACTCCGACGGCAGGGGGAACTTTCTTT. This translates into CASYSLETPTAGGTFF.

This clonotype has ten or more counts. The chain carries TRBV7-2 and TRBJ2-7, with D perhaps being TRBD1 or TRBD2 (5 bases each). Trimming removed 6 bases from V and 4 bases from J, with 10 bases in between. Looked up from germline, CDR1 is SGHTA and CDR2 is FQGNSA. The CDR3 consists of 12 residues. The CDR3 loop is CASSTGTYEQYF. The CDR3 DNA is TGTGCCAGCAGTACCGGGACGTACGAGCAGTACTTC.

This clonotype was detected a few times. The J gene is TRBJ1-1, the V gene TRBV6-6; TRBD1 matches at 7 bases. This CDR3 has 18 residues. The junction had 19 bases not matched to a gene; V was cut back by 7 bases and J by 2 bases. CDR1 and CDR2 from the germline V gene are MNHNY and SVGAGI (reference sequence). Written as DNA, the CDR3 is TGTGCCAGCAACCCGCTGGGACAGCGCATTTCGAGAAACACTGAAGCTTTCTTT. Its translation is CASNPLGQRISRNTEAFF.

Many counts were recorded for this clonotype. This chain connects TRBV5-1 to TRBJ1-1, with unresolved D. The germline V gene has CDR1 SGHRS and CDR2 YFSETQ. This CDR3 region has 13 residues. Trimming left V 5 bases short and J 3 bases short, with 11 bases between. The CDR3 DNA follows: TGCGCCAGCAGTCAACACTGGGACACTGAAGCTTTCTTT. Translating gives CASSQHWDTEAFF.

This clonotype was observed at least ten times. The rearrangement links TRBV12-3 or TRBV12-4 to TRBJ2-1, with 9 bases fitting TRBD2. V shed 6 bases and J 0 bases; nucleotides not matched to a gene: 3. The CDR3 runs 15 residues. CDR3 residues: CASRSGGSSYNEQFF. CDR3 coding DNA: TGTGCCAGCAGAAGCGGGGGGAGCTCCTACAATGAGCAGTTCTTC.

A few counts support this clonotype. The CDR3 DNA sequence: TGTGCCAGCCGGGTCGGGGGGTCCCTCTCCTACAATGAGCAGTTCTTC. Residues: CASRVGGSLSYNEQFF. This chain joins TRBV7-9 and TRBJ2-1; 7 positions agree with TRBD2. CDR3 size: 16 residues. Germline assignment: CDR1 SEHNR and CDR2 FQNEAQ (reference sequence). The V gene end was trimmed by 8 bases and the J gene end by 0 bases; junction bases not matched to a gene: 10.

This clonotype was seen many times. V gene TRBV20-1 combines with J gene TRBJ2-2; D remains unclear. Looked up from germline, CDR1 is DFQATT and CDR2 is SNEGSKA (reference sequence). This CDR3 is 14 amino acids long. V lost 1 base and J lost 5, with 11 bases in between. The CDR3 spells CSARGGSLTGELFF. In DNA form, the CDR3 reads TGCAGTGCTAGAGGGGGTTCGTTAACCGGGGAGCTGTTTTTT.

This sequence joins TRBV20-1 and TRBJ2-2, with D possibly being TRBD1 (5 bases). The germline gives CDR1 DFQATT, CDR2 SNEGSKA (reference sequence). The CDR3 runs 15 residues. The ends were cut back, 6 bases at V and 1 base at J, with 15 bases in the middle. For the CDR3, the DNA is TGCAGTGCGAGGAGACAGCAATTGAACACCGGGGAGCTGTTTTTT. Protein sequence: CSARRQQLNTGELFF.

This clonotype was recorded many times. The genes are TRBV9 and TRBJ2-5; 7 bases map to TRBD2. V gave up 0 bases and J gave up 5 bases; unmatched junction bases: 4. CDR1 and CDR2 (germline): SGDLS, YYNGEE. This CDR3 is 14 amino acids long. The CDR3 region is CASSVDPGGETQYF. The CDR3 DNA reads as TGTGCCAGCAGCGTAGACCCGGGGGGTGAGACCCAGTACTTC.

This clonotype was seen ten or more times. This chain joins TRBV3-1 and TRBJ1-2, with TRBD1 matching over 10 bases. The CDR3 spans 14 residues. With V trimmed by 4 bases and J by 8 bases, 7 bases remained unmatched. Per germline, CDR1 LGHDT and CDR2 YNNKEL (reference sequence). The CDR3 protein is CASSRKGTGEGYTF. CDR3 nucleotide sequence: TGTGCCAGCAGCCGAAAAGGGACAGGGGAAGGCTACACCTTC.